The clone carrying this TCR beta chain was found a few times. The antigen is not known. At one end, the junction sequence differs from germline, possibly due to a read error. The source of the sample is a study of cytomegalovirus exposure and HLA in healthy donors. About the study: An early release of data contained roughly 86 million unique TCRs, which came from HLA-typed donors. Notes on the study in general: In a later analysis, V- and J-gene trimming of beta chains associated with a DCLRE1C missense variant, replicated independently. An ancestry cluster, one associated with Asian ancestry, reportedly showed fewer N-insertions than the approximately 700-donor mean in a later analysis.

A multiplex PCR was run with 60 Vbeta primers and 13 Jbeta primers. The assay was immunoSEQ multiplex PCR, and TCRdb's table has in-frame clones only and misses some. The sample includes about 150,000 clones, 65% to 85% of them seen just once. Donors showed nominal health when sampled, although they likely had unrecorded immune exposures. The receptor's source is a man aged 18 to 35 in good health and CMV-seronegative. The sequencing sample was made of PBMCs.

The CDR3 protein is CASSRQGSQANGLTF. CDR3 nucleotide sequence: TGTGCCAGCAGCCGACAGGGGTCTCAAGCCAACGGCCTGACTTTC. This sequence joins TRBV6-5 and TRBJ2-6; 8 positions agree with TRBD1. Germline CDR1 and CDR2: MNHEY and SVGAGI. The CDR3 totals 15 residues.